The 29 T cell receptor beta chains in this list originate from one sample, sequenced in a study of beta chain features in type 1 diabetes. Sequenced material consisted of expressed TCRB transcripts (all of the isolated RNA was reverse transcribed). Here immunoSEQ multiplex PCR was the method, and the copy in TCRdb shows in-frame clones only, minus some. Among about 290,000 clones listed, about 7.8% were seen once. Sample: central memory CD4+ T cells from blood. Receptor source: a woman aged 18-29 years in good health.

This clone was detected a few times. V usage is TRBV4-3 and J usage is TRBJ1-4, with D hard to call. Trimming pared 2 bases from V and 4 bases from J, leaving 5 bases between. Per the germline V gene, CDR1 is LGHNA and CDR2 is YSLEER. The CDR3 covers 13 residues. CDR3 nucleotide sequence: TGCGCCAGCAGCCAACAGTATAATGAAAAACTGTTTTTT. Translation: CASSQQYNEKLFF.

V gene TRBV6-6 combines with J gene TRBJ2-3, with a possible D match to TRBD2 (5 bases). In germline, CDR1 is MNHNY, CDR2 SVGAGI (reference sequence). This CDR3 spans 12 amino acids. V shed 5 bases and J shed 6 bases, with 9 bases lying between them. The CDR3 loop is CASSPTGDTQYF. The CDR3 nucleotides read TGTGCCAGCAGTCCAACGGGGGATACGCAGTATTTT.

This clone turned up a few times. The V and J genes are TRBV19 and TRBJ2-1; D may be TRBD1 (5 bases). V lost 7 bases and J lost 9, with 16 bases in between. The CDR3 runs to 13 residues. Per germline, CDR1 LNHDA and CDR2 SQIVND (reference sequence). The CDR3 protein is CASMGLGIGEQFF. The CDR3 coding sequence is TGTGCCAGTATGGGGCTTGGCATCGGTGAGCAGTTCTTC.

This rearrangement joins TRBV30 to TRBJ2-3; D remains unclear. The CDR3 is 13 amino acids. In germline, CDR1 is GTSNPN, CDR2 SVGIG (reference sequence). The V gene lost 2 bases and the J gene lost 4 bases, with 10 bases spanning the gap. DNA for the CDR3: TGTGCCTGGAGTTCGAAGGGTCCAGATACGCAGTATTTT. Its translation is CAWSSKGPDTQYF.

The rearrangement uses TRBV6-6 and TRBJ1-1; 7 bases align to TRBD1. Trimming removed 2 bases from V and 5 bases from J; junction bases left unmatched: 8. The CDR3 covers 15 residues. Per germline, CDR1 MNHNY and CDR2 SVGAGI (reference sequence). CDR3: CASSYERGQRTEAFF. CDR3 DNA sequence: TGTGCCAGCAGTTACGAAAGGGGGCAAAGGACTGAAGCTTTCTTT.

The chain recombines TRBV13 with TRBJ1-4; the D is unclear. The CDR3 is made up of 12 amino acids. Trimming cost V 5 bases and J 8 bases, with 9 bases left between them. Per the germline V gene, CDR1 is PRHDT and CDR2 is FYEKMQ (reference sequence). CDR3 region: CASSNVTEKLFF. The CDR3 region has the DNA TGTGCCAGCAGCAACGTTACGGAAAAACTGTTTTTT.

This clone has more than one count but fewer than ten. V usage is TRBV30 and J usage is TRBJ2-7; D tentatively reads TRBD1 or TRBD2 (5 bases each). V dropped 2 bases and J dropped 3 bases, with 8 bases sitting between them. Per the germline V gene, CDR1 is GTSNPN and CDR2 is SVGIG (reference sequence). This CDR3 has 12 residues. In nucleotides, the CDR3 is TGTGCCTGGAGTTTGGGGGACTACGAGCAGTACTTC. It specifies CAWSLGDYEQYF.

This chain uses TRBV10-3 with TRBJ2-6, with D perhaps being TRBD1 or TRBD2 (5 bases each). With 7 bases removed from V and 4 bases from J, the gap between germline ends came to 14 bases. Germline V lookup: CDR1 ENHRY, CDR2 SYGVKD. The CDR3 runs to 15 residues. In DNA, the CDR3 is TGTGCCATCACCTGGGGTGGGACCGGGGCCAACGTCCTGACTTTC. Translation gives CAITWGGTGANVLTF.

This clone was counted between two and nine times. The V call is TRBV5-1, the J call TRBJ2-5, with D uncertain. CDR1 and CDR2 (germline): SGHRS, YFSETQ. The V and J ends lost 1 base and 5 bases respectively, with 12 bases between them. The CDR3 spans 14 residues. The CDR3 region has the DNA TGCGCCAGCAGCTTGTCCTCACCCCAGGAGACCCAGTACTTC. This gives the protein CASSLSSPQETQYF.

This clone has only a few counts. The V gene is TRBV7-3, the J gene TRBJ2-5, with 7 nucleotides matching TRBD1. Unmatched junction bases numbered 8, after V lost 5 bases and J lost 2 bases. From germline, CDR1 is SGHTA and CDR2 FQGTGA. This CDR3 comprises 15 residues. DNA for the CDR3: TGTGCCAGCAGCGAGACCCCGGGACAGCAAGAGACCCAGTACTTC. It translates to CASSETPGQQETQYF.

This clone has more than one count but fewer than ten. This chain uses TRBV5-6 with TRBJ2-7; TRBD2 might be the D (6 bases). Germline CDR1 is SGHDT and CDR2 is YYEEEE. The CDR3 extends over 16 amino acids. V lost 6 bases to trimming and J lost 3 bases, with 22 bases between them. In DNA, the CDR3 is TGTGCCAGCAACCACCGAGTGGGAGGTTCTAACTACGAGCAGTACTTC. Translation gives CASNHRVGGSNYEQYF.

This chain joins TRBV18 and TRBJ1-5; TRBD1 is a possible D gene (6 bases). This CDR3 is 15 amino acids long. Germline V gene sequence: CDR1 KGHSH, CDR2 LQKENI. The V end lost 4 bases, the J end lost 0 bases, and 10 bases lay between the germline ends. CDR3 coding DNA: TGTGCCAGCTCACGGGGACAAGTTAGCAATCAGCCCCAGCATTTT. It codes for CASSRGQVSNQPQHF.

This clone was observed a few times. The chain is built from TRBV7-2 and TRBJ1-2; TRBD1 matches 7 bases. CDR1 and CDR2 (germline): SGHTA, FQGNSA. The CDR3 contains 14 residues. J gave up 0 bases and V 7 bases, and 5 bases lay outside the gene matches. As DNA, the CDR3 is TGTGCCAGCAAGCAGGGGGGATCTAACTATGGCTACACCTTC. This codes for CASKQGGSNYGYTF.

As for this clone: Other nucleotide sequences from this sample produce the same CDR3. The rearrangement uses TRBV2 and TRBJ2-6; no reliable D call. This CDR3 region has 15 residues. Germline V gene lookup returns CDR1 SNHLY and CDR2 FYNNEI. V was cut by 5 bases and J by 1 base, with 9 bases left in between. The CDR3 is CASSLTGSGANVLTF. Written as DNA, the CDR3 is TGTGCCAGCAGTCTTACGGGTTCTGGGGCCAACGTCCTGACTTTC. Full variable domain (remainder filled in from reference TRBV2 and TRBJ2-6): EPEVTQTPSHQVTQMGQEVILRCVPISNHLYFYWYRQILGQKVEFLVSFYNNEISEKSEIFDDQFSVERPDGSNFTLKIRSTKLEDSAMYFCASSLTGSGANVLTFGAGSRLTVL.

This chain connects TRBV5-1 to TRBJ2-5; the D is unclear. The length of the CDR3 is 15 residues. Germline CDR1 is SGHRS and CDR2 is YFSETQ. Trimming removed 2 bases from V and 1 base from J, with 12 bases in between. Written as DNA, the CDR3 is TGCGCCAGCAGCTTTAGCCCCCTGCCCCAAGAGACCCAGTACTTC. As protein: CASSFSPLPQETQYF.

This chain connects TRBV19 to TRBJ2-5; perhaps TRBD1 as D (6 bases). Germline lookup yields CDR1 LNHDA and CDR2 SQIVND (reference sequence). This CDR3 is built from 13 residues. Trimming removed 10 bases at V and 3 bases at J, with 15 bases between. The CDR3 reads CATASRGEETQYF. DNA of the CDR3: TGTGCCACCGCCAGCAGGGGTGAAGAGACCCAGTACTTC.

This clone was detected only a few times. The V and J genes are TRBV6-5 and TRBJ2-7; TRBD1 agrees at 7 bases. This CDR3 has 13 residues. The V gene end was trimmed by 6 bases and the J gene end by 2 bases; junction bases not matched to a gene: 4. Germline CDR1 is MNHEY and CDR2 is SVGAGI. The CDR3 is CASRPTGAYEQYV. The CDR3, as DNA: TGTGCCAGCAGGCCAACAGGGGCCTACGAGCAGTACGTC.

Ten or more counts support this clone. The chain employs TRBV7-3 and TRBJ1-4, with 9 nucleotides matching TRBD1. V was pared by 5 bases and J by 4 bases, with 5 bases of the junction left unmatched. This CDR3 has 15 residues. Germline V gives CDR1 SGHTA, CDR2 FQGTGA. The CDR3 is CASSRGTGNNEKLFF. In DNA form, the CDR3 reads TGTGCCAGCAGCCGAGGGACAGGGAATAATGAAAAACTGTTTTTT. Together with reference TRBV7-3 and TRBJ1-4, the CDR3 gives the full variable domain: GAGVSQTPSNKVTEKGKYVELRCDPISGHTALYWYRQSLGQGPEFLIYFQGTGAADDSGLPNDRFFAVRPEGSVSTLKIQRTERGDSAVYLCASSRGTGNNEKLFFGSGTQLSVL.

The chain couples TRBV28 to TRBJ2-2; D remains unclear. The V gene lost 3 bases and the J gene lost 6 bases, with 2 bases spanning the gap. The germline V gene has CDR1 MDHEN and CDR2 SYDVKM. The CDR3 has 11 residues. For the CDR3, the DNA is TGTGCCAGCAGTTTCCCCGGGGAGCTGTTTTTT. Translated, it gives CASSFPGELFF.

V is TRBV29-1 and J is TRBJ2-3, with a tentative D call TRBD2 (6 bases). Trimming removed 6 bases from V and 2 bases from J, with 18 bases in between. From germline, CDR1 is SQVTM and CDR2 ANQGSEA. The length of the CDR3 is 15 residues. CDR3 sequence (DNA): TGCAGCGTAATGATTTGGGGAGGAATCACAGATACGCAGTATTTT. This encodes CSVMIWGGITDTQYF.

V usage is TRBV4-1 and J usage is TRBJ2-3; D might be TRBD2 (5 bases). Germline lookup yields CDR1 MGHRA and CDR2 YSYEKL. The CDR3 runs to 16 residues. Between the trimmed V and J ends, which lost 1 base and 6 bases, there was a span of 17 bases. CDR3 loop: CASSQGKGTLADTQYF. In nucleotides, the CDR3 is TGCGCCAGCAGCCAAGGAAAGGGAACCTTAGCGGATACGCAGTATTTT.

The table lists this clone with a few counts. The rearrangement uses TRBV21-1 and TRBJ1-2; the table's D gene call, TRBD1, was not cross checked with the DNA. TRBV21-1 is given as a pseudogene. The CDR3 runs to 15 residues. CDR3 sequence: CASSKGTGRIGGYTF. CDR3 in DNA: TGTGCCAGCAGCAAAGGGACAGGGCGCATCGGAGGCTACACCTTC.

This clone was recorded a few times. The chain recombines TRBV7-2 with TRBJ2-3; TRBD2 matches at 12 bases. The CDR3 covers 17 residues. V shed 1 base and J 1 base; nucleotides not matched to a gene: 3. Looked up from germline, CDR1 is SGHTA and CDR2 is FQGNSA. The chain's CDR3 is CASSLGLAGVRTDTQYF. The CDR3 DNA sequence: TGTGCCAGCAGCTTAGGACTAGCGGGAGTCCGCACAGATACGCAGTATTTT.

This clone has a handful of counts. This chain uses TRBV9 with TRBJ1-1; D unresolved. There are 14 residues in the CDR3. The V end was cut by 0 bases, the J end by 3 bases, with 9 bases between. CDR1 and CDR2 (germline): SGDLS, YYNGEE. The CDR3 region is CASSVAWRDTEAFF. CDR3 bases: TGTGCCAGCAGCGTAGCTTGGAGGGACACTGAAGCTTTCTTT.

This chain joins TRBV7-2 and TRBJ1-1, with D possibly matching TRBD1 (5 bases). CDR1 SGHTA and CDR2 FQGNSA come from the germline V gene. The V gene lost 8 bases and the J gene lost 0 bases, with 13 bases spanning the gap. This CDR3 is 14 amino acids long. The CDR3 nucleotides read TGTGCCAGCCTTCGGGCGGGGGTGAACACTGAAGCTTTCTTT. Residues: CASLRAGVNTEAFF. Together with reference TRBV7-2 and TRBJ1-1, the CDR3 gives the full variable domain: GAGVSQSPSNKVTEKGKDVELRCDPISGHTALYWYRQSLGQGLEFLIYFQGNSAPDKSGLPSDRFSAERTGGSVSTLTIQRTQQEDSAVYLCASLRAGVNTEAFFGQGTRLTVV.

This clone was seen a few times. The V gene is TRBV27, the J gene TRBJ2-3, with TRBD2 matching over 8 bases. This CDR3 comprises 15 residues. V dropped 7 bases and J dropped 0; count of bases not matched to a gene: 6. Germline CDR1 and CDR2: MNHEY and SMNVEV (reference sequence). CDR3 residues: CASNPLAGSTDTQYF. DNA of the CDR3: TGTGCCAGCAATCCCCTAGCGGGTAGCACAGATACGCAGTATTTT.

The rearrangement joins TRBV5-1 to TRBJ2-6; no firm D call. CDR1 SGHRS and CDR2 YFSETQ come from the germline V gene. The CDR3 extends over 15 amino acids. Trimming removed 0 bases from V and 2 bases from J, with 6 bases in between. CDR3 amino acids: CASSLEAPGANVLTF. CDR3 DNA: TGCGCCAGCAGCTTGGAGGCACCTGGGGCCAACGTCCTGACTTTC.

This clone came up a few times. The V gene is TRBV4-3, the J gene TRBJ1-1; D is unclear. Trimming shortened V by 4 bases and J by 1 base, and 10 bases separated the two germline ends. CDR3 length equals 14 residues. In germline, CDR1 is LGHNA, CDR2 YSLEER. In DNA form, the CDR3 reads TGCGCCAGCAGCCCGGATCCAGCGAACACTGAAGCTTTCTTT. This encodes CASSPDPANTEAFF.

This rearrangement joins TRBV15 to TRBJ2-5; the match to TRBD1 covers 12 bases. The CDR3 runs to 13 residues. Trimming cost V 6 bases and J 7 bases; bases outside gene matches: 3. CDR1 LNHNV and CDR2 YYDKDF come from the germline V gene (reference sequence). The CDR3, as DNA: TGTGCCACCAGGGGGACAGGGGGCGGGACCCAGTACTTC. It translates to CATRGTGGGTQYF.